This T cell receptor (beta chain) was found in a study of blood T cells in healthy people across ages. Next came a second PCR, run for roughly 6 to 11 cycles, which used a sample-barcoded 5' primer along with a J-beta primer mix. Each cDNA was tagged by a template-switch adaptor containing 12 random nucleotides. TCRdb redid the calling of the 5' RACE reads with MiXCR, one entry per CDR3 protein. The top ten hold around 32% of the sample, which has hundreds of thousands of distinct CDR3 sequences, around 48% seen once. Overall study results and limits: A strong correlation was found between TCR beta diversity and the percentage of naive T cells. Researchers said unsorted PBMCs prevented a conclusive naive versus antigen-experienced comparison. While age rose, TCR beta diversity per million T cells dropped in a roughly linear way.

Comment on this clonotype: The antigen is unknown.

The CDR3 runs 15 residues. From germline, CDR1 is SGHTA and CDR2 FQGNSA. V lost 0 bases and J lost 6, with 12 bases in between. This rearrangement joins TRBV7-2 to TRBJ2-1, with D perhaps being TRBD1 or TRBD2 (5 bases each). The sequencing input was blood. This TCR was recovered from a woman in her sixties or seventies in good health. For the CDR3, the DNA is TGTGCCAGCAGCTTAGCGGGGCGGGCCTCCAATGAGCAGTTCTTC. Amino acids: CASSLAGRASNEQFF.